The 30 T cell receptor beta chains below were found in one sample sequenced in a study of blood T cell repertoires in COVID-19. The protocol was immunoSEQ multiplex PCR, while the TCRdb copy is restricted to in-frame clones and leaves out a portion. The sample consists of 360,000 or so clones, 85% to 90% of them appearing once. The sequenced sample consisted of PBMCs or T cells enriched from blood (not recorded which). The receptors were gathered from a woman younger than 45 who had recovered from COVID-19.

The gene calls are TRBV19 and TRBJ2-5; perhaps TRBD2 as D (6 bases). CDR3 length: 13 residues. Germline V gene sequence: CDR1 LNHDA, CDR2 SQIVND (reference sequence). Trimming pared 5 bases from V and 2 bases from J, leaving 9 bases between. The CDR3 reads CASSSGGQETQYF. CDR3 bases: TGTGCCAGTAGTTCTGGGGGGCAAGAGACCCAGTACTTC.

The CDR3 sequence: CASIQAGVLTGELFF. CDR3 nucleotides: TGTGCCAGCATCCAAGCGGGAGTGCTCACCGGGGAGCTGTTTTTT. The chain is built from TRBV7-9 and TRBJ2-2; TRBD2 matches at 8 bases. The CDR3 length is 15 residues. Germline V lookup: CDR1 SEHNR, CDR2 FQNEAQ (reference sequence). V lost 7 bases and J lost 4; bases outside the gene matches: 8.

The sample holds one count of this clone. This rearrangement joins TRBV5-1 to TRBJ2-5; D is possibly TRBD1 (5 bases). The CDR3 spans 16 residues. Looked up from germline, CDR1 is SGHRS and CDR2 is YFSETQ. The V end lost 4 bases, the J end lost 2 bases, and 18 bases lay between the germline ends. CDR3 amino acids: CASSPWEGAPQETQYF. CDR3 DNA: TGCGCCAGCAGCCCCTGGGAAGGGGCGCCTCAAGAGACCCAGTACTTC. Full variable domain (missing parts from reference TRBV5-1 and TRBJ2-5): KAGVTQTPRYLIKTRGQQVTLSCSPISGHRSVSWYQQTPGQGLQFLFEYFSETQRNKGNFPGRFSGRQFSNSRSEMNVSTLELGDSALYLCASSPWEGAPQETQYFGPGTRLLVL.

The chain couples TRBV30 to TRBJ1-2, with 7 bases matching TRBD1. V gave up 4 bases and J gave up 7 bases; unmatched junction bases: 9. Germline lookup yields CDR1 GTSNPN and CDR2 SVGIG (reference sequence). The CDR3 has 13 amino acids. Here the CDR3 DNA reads TGTGCCTGGACGAGACAGGGAGGTCTTGGCTACACCTTC. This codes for CAWTRQGGLGYTF.

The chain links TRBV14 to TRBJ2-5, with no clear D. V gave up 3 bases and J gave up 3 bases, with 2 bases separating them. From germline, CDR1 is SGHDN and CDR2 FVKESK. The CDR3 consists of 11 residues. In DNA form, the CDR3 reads TGTGCCAGCAGCCACGAAGAGACCCAGTACTTC. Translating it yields CASSHEETQYF. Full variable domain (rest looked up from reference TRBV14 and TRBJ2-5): EAGVTQFPSHSVIEKGQTVTLRCDPISGHDNLYWYRRVMGKEIKFLLHFVKESKQDESGMPNNRFLAERTGGTYSTLKVQPAELEDSGVYFCASSHEETQYFGPGTRLLVL.

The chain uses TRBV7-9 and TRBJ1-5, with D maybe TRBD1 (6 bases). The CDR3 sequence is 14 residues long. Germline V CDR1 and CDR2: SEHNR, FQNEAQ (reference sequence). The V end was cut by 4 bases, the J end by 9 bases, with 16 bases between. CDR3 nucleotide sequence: TGTGCCAGCAGCTCAACAGGGTCTGGCGGGCCCCAGCATTTT. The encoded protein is CASSSTGSGGPQHF.

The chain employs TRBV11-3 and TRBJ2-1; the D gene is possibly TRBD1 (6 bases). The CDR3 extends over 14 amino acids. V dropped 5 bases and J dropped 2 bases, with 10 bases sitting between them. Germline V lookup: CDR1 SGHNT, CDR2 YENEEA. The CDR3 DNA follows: TGTGCCAGCAGCGGACGGGACACCTACAATGAGCAGTTCTTC. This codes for CASSGRDTYNEQFF.

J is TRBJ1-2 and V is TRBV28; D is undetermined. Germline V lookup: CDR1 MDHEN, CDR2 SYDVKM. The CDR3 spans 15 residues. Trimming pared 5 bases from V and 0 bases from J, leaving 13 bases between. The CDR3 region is CASSIGLEANYGYTF. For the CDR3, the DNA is TGTGCCAGCAGTATAGGACTGGAAGCTAACTATGGCTACACCTTC.

The CDR3 DNA sequence: TGTGCCAGCAGCCCATTTCGACAGGAGCCTAACTATGGCTACACCTTC. This translates into CASSPFRQEPNYGYTF. V and J are TRBV28 and TRBJ1-2, with D maybe TRBD1 (6 bases). Trimming took off 6 bases at V and 0 bases at J, with 17 bases between the two ends. CDR1 and CDR2 from the germline V gene are MDHEN and SYDVKM. CDR3 length: 16 residues.

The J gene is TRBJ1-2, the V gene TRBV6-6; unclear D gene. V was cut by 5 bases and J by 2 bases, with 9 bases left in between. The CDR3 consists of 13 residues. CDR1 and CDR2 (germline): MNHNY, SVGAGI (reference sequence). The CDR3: CASSGIANYGYTF. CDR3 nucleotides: TGTGCCAGCAGTGGCATAGCAAACTATGGCTACACCTTC.

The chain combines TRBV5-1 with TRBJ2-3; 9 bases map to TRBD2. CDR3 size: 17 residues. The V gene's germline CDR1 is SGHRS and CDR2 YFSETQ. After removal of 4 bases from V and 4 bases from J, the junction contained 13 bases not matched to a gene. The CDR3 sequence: CASSRKLAGEYSDTQYF. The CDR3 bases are TGCGCCAGCAGCAGAAAGTTAGCGGGAGAGTACTCAGATACGCAGTATTTT.

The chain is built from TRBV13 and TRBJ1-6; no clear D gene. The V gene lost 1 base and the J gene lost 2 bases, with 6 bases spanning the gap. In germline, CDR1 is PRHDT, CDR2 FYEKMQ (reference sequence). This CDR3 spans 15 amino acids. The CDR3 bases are TGTGCCAGCAGCTTAGACAGAGCCTATAATTCACCCCTCCACTTT. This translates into CASSLDRAYNSPLHF.

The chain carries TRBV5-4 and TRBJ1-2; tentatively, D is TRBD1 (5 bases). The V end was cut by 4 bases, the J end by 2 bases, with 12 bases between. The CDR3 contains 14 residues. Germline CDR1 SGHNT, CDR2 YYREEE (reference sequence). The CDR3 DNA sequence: TGTGCCAGCAGCCCAAACCAGGGAAACTATGGCTACACCTTC. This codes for CASSPNQGNYGYTF.

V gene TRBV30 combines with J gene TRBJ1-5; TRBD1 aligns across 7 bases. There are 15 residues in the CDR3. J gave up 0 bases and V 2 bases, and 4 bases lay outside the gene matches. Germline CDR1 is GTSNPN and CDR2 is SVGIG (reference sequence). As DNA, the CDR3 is TGTGCCTGGAGTAGGACAGGAGCTAGCAATCAGCCCCAGCATTTT. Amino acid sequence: CAWSRTGASNQPQHF.

CDR3 protein: CASSLPSGGRIGTGELFF. The CDR3, as DNA: TGTGCCAGCAGTTTACCTAGCGGGGGCAGGATAGGCACCGGGGAGCTGTTTTTT. This sequence joins TRBV28 and TRBJ2-2; 10 nucleotides align to TRBD2. The CDR3 is 18 residues long. Per germline, CDR1 MDHEN and CDR2 SYDVKM. After removal of 2 bases from V and 4 bases from J, the junction contained 10 bases not matched to a gene.

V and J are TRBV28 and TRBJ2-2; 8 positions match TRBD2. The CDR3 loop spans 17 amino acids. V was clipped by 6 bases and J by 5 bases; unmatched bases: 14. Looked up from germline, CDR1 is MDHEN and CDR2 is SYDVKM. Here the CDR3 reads CASRRNDGTRLTGELFF. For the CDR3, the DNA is TGTGCCAGCAGACGAAACGACGGGACTAGACTGACCGGGGAGCTGTTTTTT.

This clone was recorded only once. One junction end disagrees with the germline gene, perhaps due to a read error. CDR3 sequence (DNA): TGCGCCAGCAGATTGGACGGGGGGAACTATGGCTACACCTTC. Protein: CASRLDGGNYGYTF. The chain couples TRBV5-1 to TRBJ1-2, with D tentatively TRBD1 (5 bases). There are 14 residues in the CDR3. Germline-derived CDR1 and CDR2 are SGHRS and YFSETQ.

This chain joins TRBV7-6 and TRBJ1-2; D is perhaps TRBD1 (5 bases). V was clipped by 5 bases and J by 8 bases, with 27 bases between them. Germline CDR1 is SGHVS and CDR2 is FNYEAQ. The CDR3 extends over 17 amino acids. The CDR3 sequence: CASSPQRAGSGAGGYTF. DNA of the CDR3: TGTGCCAGCAGCCCCCAACGTGCGGGTTCCGGGGCGGGGGGCTACACCTTC.

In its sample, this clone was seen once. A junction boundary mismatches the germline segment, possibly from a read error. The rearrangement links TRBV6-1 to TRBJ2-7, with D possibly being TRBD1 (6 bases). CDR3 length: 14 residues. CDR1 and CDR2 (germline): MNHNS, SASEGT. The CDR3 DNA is TGTGCCAGCGGTGACAGGTTCGGCTCCTACGAGCAGTACTTC. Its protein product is CASGDRFGSYEQYF.

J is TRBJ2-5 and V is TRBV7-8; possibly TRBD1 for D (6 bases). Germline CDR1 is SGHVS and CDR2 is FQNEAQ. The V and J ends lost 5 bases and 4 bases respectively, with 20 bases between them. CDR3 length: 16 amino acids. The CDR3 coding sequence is TGTGCCAGCAGCCATCCGAGGGCCAGGGGAGCAGAGACCCAGTACTTC. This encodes CASSHPRARGAETQYF.

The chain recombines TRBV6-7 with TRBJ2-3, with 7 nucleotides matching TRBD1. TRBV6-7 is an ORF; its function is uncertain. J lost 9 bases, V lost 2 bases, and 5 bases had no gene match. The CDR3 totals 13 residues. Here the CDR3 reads CASSYETGKTQYF. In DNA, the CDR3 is TGTGCCAGCAGTTACGAGACAGGGAAAACGCAGTATTTT.

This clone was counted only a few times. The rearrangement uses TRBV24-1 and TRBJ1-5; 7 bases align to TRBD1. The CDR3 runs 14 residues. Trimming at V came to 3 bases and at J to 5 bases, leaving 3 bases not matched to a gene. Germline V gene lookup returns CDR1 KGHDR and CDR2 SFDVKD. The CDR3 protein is CATSDHRGDQPQHF. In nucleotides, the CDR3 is TGTGCCACCAGTGATCACAGGGGCGATCAGCCCCAGCATTTT.

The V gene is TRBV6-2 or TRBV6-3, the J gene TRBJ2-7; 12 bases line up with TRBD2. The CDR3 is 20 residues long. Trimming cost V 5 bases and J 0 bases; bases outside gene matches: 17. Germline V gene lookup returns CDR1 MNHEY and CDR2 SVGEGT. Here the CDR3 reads CASSGQEGLAGPVLSYEQYF. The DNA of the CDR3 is TGTGCCAGCAGTGGACAGGAGGGACTAGCGGGCCCTGTACTCTCCTACGAGCAGTACTTC.

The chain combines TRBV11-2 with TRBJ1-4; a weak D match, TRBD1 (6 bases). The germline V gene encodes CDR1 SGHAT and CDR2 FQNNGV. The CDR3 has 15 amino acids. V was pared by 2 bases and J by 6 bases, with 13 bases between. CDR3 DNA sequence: TGTGCCAGCAGCTTACAGGGGTTTATGGATGAAAAACTGTTTTTT. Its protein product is CASSLQGFMDEKLFF.

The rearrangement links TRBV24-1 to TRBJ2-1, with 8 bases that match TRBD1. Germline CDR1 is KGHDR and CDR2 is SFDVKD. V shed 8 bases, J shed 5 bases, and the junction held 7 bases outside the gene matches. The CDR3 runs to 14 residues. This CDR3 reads CATIPQGADNEQFF. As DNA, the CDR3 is TGTGCCACCATTCCTCAGGGGGCCGACAATGAGCAGTTCTTC.

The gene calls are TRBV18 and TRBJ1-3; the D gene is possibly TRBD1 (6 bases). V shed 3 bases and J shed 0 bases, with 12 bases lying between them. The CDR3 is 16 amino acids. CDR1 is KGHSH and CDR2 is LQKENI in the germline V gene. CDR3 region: CASSPKDSHSGNTIYF. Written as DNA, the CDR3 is TGTGCCAGCTCACCTAAGGACAGTCACTCTGGAAACACCATATATTTT.

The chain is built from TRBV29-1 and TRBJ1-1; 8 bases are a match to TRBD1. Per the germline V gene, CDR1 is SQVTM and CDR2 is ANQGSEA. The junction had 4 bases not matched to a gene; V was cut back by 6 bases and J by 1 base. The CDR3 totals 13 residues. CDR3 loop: CSVGQVWNTEAFF. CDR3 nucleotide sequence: TGCAGCGTGGGACAGGTTTGGAACACTGAAGCTTTCTTT.

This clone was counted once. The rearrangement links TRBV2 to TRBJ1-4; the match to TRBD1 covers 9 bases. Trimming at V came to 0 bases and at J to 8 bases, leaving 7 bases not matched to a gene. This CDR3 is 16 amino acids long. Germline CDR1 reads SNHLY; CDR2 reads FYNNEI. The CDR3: CASSEAQDRGYEKLFF. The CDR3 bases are TGTGCCAGCAGTGAAGCGCAGGACAGGGGATACGAAAAACTGTTTTTT.

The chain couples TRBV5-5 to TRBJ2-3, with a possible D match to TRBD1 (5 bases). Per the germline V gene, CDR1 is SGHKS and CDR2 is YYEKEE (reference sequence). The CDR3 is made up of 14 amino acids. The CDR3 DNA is TGTGTCTCGTTAGGGGTCCCTAGCACAGATACGCAGTATTTT. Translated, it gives CVSLGVPSTDTQYF.

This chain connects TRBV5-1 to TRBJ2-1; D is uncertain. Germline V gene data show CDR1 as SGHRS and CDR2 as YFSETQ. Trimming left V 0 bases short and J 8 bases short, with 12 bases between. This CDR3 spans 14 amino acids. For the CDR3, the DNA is TGCGCCAGCAGCTTGGCCGGTGTGGAGTATGAGCAGTTCTTC. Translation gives CASSLAGVEYEQFF.